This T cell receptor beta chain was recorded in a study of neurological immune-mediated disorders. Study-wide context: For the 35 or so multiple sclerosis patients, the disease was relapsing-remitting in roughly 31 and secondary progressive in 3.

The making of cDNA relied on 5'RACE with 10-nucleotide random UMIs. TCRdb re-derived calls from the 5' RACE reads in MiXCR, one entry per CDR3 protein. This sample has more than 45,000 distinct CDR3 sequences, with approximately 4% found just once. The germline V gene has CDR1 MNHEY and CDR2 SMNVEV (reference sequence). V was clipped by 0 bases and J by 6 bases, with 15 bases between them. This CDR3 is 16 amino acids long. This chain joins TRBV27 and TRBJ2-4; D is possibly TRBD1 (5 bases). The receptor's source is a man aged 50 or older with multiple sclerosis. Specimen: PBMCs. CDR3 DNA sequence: TGTGCCAGCAGTTTATCGCCAGGGTCGTTCCGAAACATTCAGTACTTC. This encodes CASSLSPGSFRNIQYF.